This TCR beta chain stems from a study of blood T cells in healthy people across ages. This clonotype was seen only a few times. Next came a second PCR, run for about 7 to 12 cycles, which used a sample-barcoded 5' primer along with a J-beta primer mix. In TCRdb, the 5' RACE reads were re-called with MiXCR into one record per CDR3 protein. The data hold hundreds of thousands of distinct CDR3 sequences, with 40% to 45% observed a single time. This CDR3 has 18 amino acids. The V gene's germline CDR1 is MNHEY and CDR2 SVGEGT. With 4 bases clipped from V and 0 bases from J, the junction kept 10 bases outside the gene matches.

This chain joins TRBV6-2 or TRBV6-3 and TRBJ1-5, with TRBD1 matching over 9 bases. The sample taken for sequencing was blood. This clonotype was sampled from an older man in good health. CDR3 in amino acids: CASSSLPGQGDSNQPQHF. CDR3 DNA: TGTGCCAGCAGTTCCCTACCGGGACAGGGTGATAGCAATCAGCCCCAGCATTTT.